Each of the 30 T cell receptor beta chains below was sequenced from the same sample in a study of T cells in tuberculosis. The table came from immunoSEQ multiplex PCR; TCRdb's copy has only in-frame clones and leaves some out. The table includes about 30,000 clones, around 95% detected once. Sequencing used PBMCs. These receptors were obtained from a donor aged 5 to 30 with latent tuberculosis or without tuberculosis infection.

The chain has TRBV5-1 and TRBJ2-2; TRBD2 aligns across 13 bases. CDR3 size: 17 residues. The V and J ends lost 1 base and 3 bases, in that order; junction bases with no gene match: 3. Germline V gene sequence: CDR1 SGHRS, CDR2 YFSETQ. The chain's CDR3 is CASSLRTSGRDTGELFF. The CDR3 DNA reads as TGCGCCAGCAGCTTGAGGACTAGCGGGAGAGACACCGGGGAGCTGTTTTTT.

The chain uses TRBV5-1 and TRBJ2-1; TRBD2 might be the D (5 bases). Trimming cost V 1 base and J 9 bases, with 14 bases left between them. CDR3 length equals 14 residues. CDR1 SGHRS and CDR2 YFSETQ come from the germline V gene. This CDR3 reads CASSLSIAGGEQFF. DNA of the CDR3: TGCGCCAGCAGCTTGAGTATTGCGGGCGGTGAGCAGTTCTTC.

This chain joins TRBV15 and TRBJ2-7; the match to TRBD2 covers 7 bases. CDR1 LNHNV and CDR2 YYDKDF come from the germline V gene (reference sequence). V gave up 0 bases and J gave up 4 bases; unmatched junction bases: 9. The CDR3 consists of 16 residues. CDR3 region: CATSRDVAGEPYEQYF. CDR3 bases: TGTGCCACCAGCAGAGATGTGGCGGGAGAACCGTACGAGCAGTACTTC.

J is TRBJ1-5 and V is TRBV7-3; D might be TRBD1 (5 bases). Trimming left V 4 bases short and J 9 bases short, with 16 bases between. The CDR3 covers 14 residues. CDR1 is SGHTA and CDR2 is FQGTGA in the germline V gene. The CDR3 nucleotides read TGTGCCAGCAGCTCAGGGACTTCGGGAGCGCCCCAGCATTTT. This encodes CASSSGTSGAPQHF.

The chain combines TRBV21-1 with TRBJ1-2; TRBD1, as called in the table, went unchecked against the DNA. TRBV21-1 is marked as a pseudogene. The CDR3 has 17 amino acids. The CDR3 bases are TGTGCCAGCAGCAAATCTGGGGTGGGGACAGGGGACTATGGCTACACCTTC. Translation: CASSKSGVGTGDYGYTF.

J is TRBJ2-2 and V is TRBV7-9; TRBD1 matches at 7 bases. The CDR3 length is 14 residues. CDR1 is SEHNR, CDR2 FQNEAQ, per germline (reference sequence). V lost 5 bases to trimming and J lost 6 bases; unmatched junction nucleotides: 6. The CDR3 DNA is TGTGCCAGCAGCACTAGTACAGGGGCCGGGGAGCTGTTTTTT. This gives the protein CASSTSTGAGELFF.

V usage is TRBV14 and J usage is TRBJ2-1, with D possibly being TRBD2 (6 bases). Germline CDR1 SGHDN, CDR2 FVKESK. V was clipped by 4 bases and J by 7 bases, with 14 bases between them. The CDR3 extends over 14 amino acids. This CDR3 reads CASSPLEEGNEQFF. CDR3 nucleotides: TGTGCCAGCAGCCCCCTCGAGGAGGGAAATGAGCAGTTCTTC.

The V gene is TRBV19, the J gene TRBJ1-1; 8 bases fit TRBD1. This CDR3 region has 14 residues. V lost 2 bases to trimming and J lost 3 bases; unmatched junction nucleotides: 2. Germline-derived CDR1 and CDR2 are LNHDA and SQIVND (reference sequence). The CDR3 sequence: CASSITGGDTEAFF. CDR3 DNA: TGTGCCAGTAGTATAACAGGGGGGGACACTGAAGCTTTCTTT.

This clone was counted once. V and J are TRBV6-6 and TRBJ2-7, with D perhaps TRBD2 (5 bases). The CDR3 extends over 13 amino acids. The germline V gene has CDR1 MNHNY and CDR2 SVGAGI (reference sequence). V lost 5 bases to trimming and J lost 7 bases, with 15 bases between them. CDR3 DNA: TGTGCCAGCAGTCCCGGACTGAGAGGGGAGCAGTACTTC. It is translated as CASSPGLRGEQYF.

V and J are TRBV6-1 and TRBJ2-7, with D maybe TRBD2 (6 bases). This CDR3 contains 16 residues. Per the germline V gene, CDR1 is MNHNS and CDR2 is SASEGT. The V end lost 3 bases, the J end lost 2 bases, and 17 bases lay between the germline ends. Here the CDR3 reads CASSDTGLSRAYEQYF. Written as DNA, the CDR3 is TGTGCCAGCAGTGACACGGGACTGAGCCGCGCCTACGAGCAGTACTTC.

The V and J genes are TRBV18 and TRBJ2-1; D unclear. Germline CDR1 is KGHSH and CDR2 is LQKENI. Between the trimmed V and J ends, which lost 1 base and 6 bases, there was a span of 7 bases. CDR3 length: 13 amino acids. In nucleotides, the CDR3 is TGTGCCAGCTCACCACTAGTTCGCAATGAGCAGTTCTTC. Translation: CASSPLVRNEQFF.

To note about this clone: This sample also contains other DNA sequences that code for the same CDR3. In DNA, the CDR3 is TGCGCCAGCAGCTTAGACAGCTATGGCTACACCTTC. It codes for CASSLDSYGYTF. The V call is TRBV5-1, the J call TRBJ1-2, with D maybe TRBD1 (5 bases). CDR1 is SGHRS, CDR2 YFSETQ, per germline. The CDR3 contains 12 residues. Trimming left V 2 bases short and J 4 bases short, with 6 bases between.

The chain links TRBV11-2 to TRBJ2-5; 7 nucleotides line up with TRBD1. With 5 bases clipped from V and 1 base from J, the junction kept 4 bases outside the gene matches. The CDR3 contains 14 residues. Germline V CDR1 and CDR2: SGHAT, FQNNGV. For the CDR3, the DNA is TGTGCCAGCAGCCCGGGGACAGTCCAAGAGACCCAGTACTTC. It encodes CASSPGTVQETQYF.

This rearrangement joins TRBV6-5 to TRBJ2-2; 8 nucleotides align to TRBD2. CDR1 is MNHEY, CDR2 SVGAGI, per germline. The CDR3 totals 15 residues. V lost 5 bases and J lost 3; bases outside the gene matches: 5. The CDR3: CASSQIGGDTGELFF. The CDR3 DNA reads TGTGCCAGCAGTCAAATCGGGGGGGACACCGGGGAGCTGTTTTTT.

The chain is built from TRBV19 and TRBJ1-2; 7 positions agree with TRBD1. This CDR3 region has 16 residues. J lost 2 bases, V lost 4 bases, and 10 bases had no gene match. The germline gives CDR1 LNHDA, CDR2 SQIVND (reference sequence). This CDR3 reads CASSKWGMGQNYGYTF. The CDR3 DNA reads TGTGCCAGTAGTAAATGGGGGATGGGACAGAACTATGGCTACACCTTC.

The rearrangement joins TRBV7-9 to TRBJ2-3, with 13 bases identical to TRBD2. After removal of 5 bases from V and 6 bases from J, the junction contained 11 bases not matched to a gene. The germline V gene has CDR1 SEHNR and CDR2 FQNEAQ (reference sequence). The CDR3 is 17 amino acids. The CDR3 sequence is CASSQRLAGGGGDTQYF. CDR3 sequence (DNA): TGTGCCAGCAGCCAGCGACTAGCGGGGGGCGGAGGGGATACGCAGTATTTT.

As DNA, the CDR3 is TGCGCCAGGGGGCAGGGGGACGAGCAGTACTTC. Translation gives CARGQGDEQYF. The chain has TRBV10-1 and TRBJ2-7; TRBD1 aligns across 7 bases. Germline assignment: CDR1 WNHNN and CDR2 SYGVQD (reference sequence). J gave up 5 bases and V 9 bases, and 4 bases lay outside the gene matches. The CDR3 totals 11 residues.

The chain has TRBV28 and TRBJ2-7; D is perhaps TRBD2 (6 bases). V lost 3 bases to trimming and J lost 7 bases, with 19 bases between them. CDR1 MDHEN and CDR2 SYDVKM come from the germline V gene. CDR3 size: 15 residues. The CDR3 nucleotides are TGTGCCAGCAGTTTCCACCGGGGACGGGGGATAGAGCAGTACTTC. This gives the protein CASSFHRGRGIEQYF.

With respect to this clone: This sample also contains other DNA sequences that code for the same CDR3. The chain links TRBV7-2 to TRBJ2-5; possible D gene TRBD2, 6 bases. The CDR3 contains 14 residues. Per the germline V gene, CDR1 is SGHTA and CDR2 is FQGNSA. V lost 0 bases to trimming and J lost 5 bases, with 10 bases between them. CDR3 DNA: TGTGCCAGCAGCTTAGCGGGTGGAGGGGAGACCCAGTACTTC. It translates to CASSLAGGGETQYF.

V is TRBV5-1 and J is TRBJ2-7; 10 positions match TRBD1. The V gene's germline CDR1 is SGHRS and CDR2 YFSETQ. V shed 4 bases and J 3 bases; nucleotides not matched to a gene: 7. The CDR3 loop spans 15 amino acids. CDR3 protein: CASSRGTGEFYEQYF. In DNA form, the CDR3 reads TGCGCCAGCAGCAGAGGGACAGGGGAATTCTACGAGCAGTACTTC.

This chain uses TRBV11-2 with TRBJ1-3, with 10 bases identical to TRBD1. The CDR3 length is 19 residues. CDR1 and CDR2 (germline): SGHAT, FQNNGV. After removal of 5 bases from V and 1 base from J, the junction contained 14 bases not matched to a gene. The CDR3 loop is CASSRGTGVFLRSGNTIYF. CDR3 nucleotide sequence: TGTGCCAGCAGCCGAGGGACAGGGGTGTTCTTGAGGTCTGGAAACACCATATATTTT.

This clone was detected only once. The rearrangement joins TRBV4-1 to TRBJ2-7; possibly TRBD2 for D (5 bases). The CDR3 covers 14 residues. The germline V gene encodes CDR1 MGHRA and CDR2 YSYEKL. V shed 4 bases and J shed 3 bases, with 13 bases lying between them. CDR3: CASSLEGGGYEQYF. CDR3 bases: TGCGCCAGCAGCCTCGAGGGCGGAGGCTACGAGCAGTACTTC.

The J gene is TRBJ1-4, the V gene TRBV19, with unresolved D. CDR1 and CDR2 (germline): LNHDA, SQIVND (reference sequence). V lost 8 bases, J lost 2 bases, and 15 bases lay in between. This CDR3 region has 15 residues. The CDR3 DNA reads TGTGCCAGTCACATACGAAGAGGGACTAATGAAAAACTGTTTTTT. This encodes CASHIRRGTNEKLFF.

CDR3 sequence (DNA): TGCAGCGTCAAGACAGGAGATAACTATGGCTACACCTTC. This translates into CSVKTGDNYGYTF. The V call is TRBV29-1, the J call TRBJ1-2; tentatively, D is TRBD1 (6 bases). CDR3 size: 13 residues. The V gene lost 6 bases and the J gene lost 1 base, with 12 bases spanning the gap. Germline CDR1 is SQVTM and CDR2 is ANQGSEA.

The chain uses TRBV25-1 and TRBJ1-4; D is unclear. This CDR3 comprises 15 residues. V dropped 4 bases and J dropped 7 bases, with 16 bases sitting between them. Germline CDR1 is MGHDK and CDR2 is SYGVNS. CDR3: CASSGGGGEGEKLFF. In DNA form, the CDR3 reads TGTGCCAGCAGTGGTGGAGGTGGGGAGGGTGAAAAACTGTTTTTT. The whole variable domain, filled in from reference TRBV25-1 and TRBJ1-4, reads EADIYQTPRYLVIGTGKKITLECSQTMGHDKMYWYQQDPGMELHLIHYSYGVNSTEKGDLSSESTVSRIRTEHFPLTLESARPSHTSQYLCASSGGGGEGEKLFFGSGTQLSVL.

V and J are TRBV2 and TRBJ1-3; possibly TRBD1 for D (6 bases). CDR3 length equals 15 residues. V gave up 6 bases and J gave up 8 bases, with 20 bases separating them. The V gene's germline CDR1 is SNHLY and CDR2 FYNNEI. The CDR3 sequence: CASRSAQAEGDTIYF. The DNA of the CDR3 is TGTGCCAGCAGGTCCGCGCAAGCAGAGGGGGACACCATATATTTT.

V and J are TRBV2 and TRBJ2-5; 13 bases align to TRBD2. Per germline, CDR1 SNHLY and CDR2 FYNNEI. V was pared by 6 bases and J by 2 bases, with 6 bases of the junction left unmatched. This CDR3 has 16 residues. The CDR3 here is CASSETSGGVQETQYF. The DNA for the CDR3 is TGTGCCAGCAGCGAAACTAGCGGGGGGGTACAAGAGACCCAGTACTTC.

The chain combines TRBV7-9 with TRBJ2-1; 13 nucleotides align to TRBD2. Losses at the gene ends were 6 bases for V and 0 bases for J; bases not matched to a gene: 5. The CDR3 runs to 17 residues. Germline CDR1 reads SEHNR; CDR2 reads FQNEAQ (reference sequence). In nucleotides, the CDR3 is TGTGCCAGCAGACGGACTAGCGGGAGTCCCTCCTACAATGAGCAGTTCTTC. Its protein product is CASRRTSGSPSYNEQFF.

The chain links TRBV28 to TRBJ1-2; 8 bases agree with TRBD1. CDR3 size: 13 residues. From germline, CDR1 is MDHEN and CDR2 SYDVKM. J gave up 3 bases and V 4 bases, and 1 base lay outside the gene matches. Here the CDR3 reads CASSWTGYYGYTF. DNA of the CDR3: TGTGCCAGCAGTTGGACAGGGTACTATGGCTACACCTTC.

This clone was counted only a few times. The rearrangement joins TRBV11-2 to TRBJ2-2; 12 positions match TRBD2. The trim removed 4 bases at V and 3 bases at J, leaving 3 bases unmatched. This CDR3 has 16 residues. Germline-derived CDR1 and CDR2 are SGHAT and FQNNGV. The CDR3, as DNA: TGTGCCAGCAGCTCCCTAGCGGGGGGGGACACCGGGGAGCTGTTTTTT. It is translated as CASSSLAGGDTGELFF.